This T cell receptor (beta chain) was sequenced during a study of identical twins. TCRdb redid the calling of the 5' RACE reads with MiXCR, one entry per CDR3 protein. This sample carries approximately 240,000 distinct CDR3 sequences, over 12% of them seen once, and the ten largest clones take 7% to 9%. V lost 4 bases and J lost 0, with 12 bases in between. The germline V gene encodes CDR1 LGHDT and CDR2 YNNKEL (reference sequence). The length of the CDR3 is 15 residues. Study-level points and caveats: There were fewer insertions in abundant cord blood beta clonotypes, but memory repertoires showed no such pattern.

This clonotype was seen more than once but under ten times. Its target is unknown. This chain links TRBV3-1 with TRBJ1-1; D gene unclear. Sequenced input: memory (CD45RO+) T cells sorted from blood. This receptor was obtained from a woman younger than 30 in good health. The CDR3 region is CASSLTPRMNTEAFF. For the CDR3, the DNA is TGTGCCAGCAGCCTCACCCCAAGGATGAACACTGAAGCTTTCTTT.